The T cell receptor beta chain described here comes from a study of blood T cell repertoires in COVID-19. Study in general: The United States, Italy and Spain were the sources of the acute and convalescent COVID-19 samples. From T cells, B-cell-depleted T cells, or PBMCs came the material, which was cDNA or gDNA.

Authors' data handling: Researchers report that nucleated cell counts were estimated from reference gene primer amplification. Only in-frame clones appear in the TCRdb table, and some are missing; sequencing was by immunoSEQ multiplex PCR. That table furnishes V, J and clone size, whereas the DNA furnished D and trimming. The sample contains about 140,000 clones, less than 90% of which appear only once. V trimming: 4 bases; J trimming: 1 base; junction bases outside the gene matches: 3. This CDR3 has 14 amino acids. Germline loops: CDR1 SGHVS, CDR2 FQNEAQ. Material for sequencing was peripheral blood. The chain combines TRBV7-8 with TRBJ1-1; 7 bases match TRBD1. This clonotype was sampled from a man aged 30 to 45 with COVID-19, enrolled during active disease. The CDR3 DNA reads TGTGCCAGCAGCTCCCGGACAGGGAACACTGAAGCTTTCTTT. This codes for CASSSRTGNTEAFF.